The 27 T cell receptor beta chains reported below all come from one sample, sequenced in a study of blood T cell repertoires in COVID-19. Libraries were prepared by immunoSEQ multiplex PCR; TCRdb keeps only in-frame clonotypes and omits some of them. The table lists around 150,000 clones, 92% of them singletons. Sequenced input: peripheral blood. The receptors come from a man younger than 40 with COVID-19, enrolled during active disease.

Here the CDR3 reads CASSQGTGFPYNEQFF. The CDR3 nucleotides read TGCGCCAGCAGCCAAGGGACAGGGTTTCCGTACAATGAGCAGTTCTTC. The V call is TRBV4-1, the J call TRBJ2-1; 8 nucleotides align to TRBD1. The CDR3 loop spans 16 amino acids. Trimming at V came to 1 base and at J to 4 bases, leaving 6 bases not matched to a gene. Germline V CDR1 and CDR2: MGHRA, YSYEKL.

The V call is TRBV25-1, the J call TRBJ2-7, with a possible D match to TRBD1 (6 bases). The CDR3 loop spans 15 amino acids. Germline loops: CDR1 MGHDK, CDR2 SYGVNS. Trimming took off 1 base at V and 2 bases at J, with 12 bases between the two ends. The CDR3 sequence: CASSESRQDTYEQYF. The CDR3 DNA follows: TGTGCCAGCAGTGAATCCCGACAGGACACCTACGAGCAGTACTTC.

This chain uses TRBV3-1 (or the pseudogene TRBV3-2) with TRBJ2-2; TRBD1 might be the D (6 bases). This CDR3 has 17 amino acids. Trimming took 0 bases from V and 4 from J, leaving 15 bases between them. Germline values: CDR1 LGHDT, CDR2 YNNKEL (reference sequence). Written as DNA, the CDR3 is TGTGCCAGCAGCCAAGAAATACGGACAGAGATCACCGGGGAGCTGTTTTTT. It yields the protein CASSQEIRTEITGELFF.

The chain carries TRBV6-5 and TRBJ1-1; D is ambiguous. Germline CDR1 reads MNHEY; CDR2 reads SVGAGI. Deletions cut 0 bases from V and 0 bases from J, with 8 bases between. The CDR3 is 15 residues long. DNA for the CDR3: TGTGCCAGCAGTTACTCGCAACGGTTGAACACTGAAGCTTTCTTT. Translation: CASSYSQRLNTEAFF.

The chain links TRBV19 to TRBJ1-1, with 7 bases matching TRBD1. V shed 3 bases and J 5 bases; nucleotides not matched to a gene: 9. The CDR3 totals 15 residues. Germline-derived CDR1 and CDR2 are LNHDA and SQIVND (reference sequence). DNA for the CDR3: TGTGCCAGTAGTATCGGGAGGGGGCCGAAGACTGAAGCTTTCTTT. This sequence encodes CASSIGRGPKTEAFF. The entire variable domain, with the rest obtained from reference TRBV19 and TRBJ1-1, is as follows: DGGITQSPKYLFRKEGQNVTLSCEQNLNHDAMYWYRQDPGQGLRLIYYSQIVNDFQKGDIAEGYSVSREKKESFPLTVTSAQKNPTAFYLCASSIGRGPKTEAFFGQGTRLTVV.

The V call is TRBV7-9, the J call TRBJ1-2, with 8 positions matching TRBD1. J lost 4 bases, V lost 4 bases, and 8 bases had no gene match. There are 15 residues in the CDR3. In germline, CDR1 is SEHNR, CDR2 FQNEAQ (reference sequence). In DNA, the CDR3 is TGTGCCAGCAGCTCGACGCAGGGGGCCCTCTATGGCTACACCTTC. It codes for CASSSTQGALYGYTF.

V is TRBV5-6 and J is TRBJ2-7; D perhaps matches TRBD2 (5 bases). Germline assignment: CDR1 SGHDT and CDR2 YYEEEE. The CDR3 runs to 12 residues. V was pared by 0 bases and J by 5 bases, with 6 bases between. The CDR3 protein is CASSLVGDEQYF. Written as DNA, the CDR3 is TGTGCCAGCAGCTTGGTGGGAGACGAGCAGTACTTC.

The V call is TRBV5-4, the J call TRBJ1-1; 8 bases are a match to TRBD1. Germline CDR1 reads SGHNT; CDR2 reads YYREEE (reference sequence). V gave up 1 base and J gave up 5 bases; unmatched junction bases: 4. The CDR3 runs 14 residues. CDR3 bases: TGTGCCAGCAGCTTGAGACAGGGGTCAACTGAAGCTTTCTTT. It specifies CASSLRQGSTEAFF.

In nucleotides, the CDR3 is TGTGCCAGCAGCTTAGATGGGTGGGGCCCAGAGACCCAGTACTTC. Amino acids: CASSLDGWGPETQYF. The rearrangement links TRBV7-9 to TRBJ2-5; a weak D match, TRBD1 (5 bases). Per the germline V gene, CDR1 is SEHNR and CDR2 is FQNEAQ (reference sequence). The CDR3 has 15 residues. V shed 1 base and J shed 4 bases, with 13 bases lying between them. The full variable domain, in which reference TRBV7-9 and TRBJ2-5 provide the parts outside the CDR3, is DTGVSQNPRHKITKRGQNVTFRCDPISEHNRLYWYRQTLGQGPEFLTYFQNEAQLEKSRLLSDRFSAERPKGSFSTLEIQRTEQGDSAMYLCASSLDGWGPETQYFGPGTRLLVL.

The chain has TRBV5-1 and TRBJ1-4; D call uncertain. CDR3 length: 14 amino acids. Trimming removed 2 bases at V and 0 bases at J, with 5 bases between. Germline V CDR1 and CDR2: SGHRS, YFSETQ. CDR3 nucleotide sequence: TGCGCCAGCAGCTTTTCTGCAACTAATGAAAAACTGTTTTTT. Its translation is CASSFSATNEKLFF. Variable domain in full (rest from reference TRBV5-1 and TRBJ1-4): KAGVTQTPRYLIKTRGQQVTLSCSPISGHRSVSWYQQTPGQGLQFLFEYFSETQRNKGNFPGRFSGRQFSNSRSEMNVSTLELGDSALYLCASSFSATNEKLFFGSGTQLSVL.

The chain is built from TRBV27 and TRBJ2-2; D unresolved. The germline V gene encodes CDR1 MNHEY and CDR2 SMNVEV (reference sequence). The CDR3 consists of 14 residues. Deletions cut 6 bases from V and 3 bases from J, with 11 bases between. CDR3 nucleotides: TGTGCCAGCAGCCTCACAGAACACACCGGGGAGCTGTTTTTT. Protein sequence: CASSLTEHTGELFF.

The chain uses TRBV7-2 and TRBJ2-2; 12 bases line up with TRBD1. The CDR3 extends over 15 amino acids. Germline V lookup: CDR1 SGHTA, CDR2 FQGNSA. Losses at the gene ends were 5 bases for V and 8 bases for J; bases not matched to a gene: 6. CDR3 sequence: CASSRGQGAQGELFF. DNA for the CDR3: TGTGCCAGCAGCCGGGGACAGGGGGCGCAAGGGGAGCTGTTTTTT.

The V call is TRBV3-1 (or the pseudogene TRBV3-2), the J call TRBJ2-2, with D possibly TRBD2 on 5 matching bases. The CDR3 is made up of 14 amino acids. Germline assignment: CDR1 LGHDT and CDR2 YNNKEL (reference sequence). Trimming took 1 base from V and 5 from J, leaving 8 bases between them. This CDR3 reads CASSQGGGTGELFF. CDR3 bases: TGTGCCAGCAGCCAAGGAGGCGGGACCGGGGAGCTGTTTTTT.

This clone was seen just once. This sequence joins TRBV6-5 and TRBJ1-1; 7 nucleotides align to TRBD1. The CDR3 sequence is 15 residues long. Germline V CDR1 and CDR2: MNHEY, SVGAGI. Trimming cost V 6 bases and J 4 bases; bases outside gene matches: 11. CDR3 sequence (DNA): TGTGCCAGCAGCTATTCTGACAGGGTCGCCACTGAAGCTTTCTTT. Amino acid sequence: CASSYSDRVATEAFF.

The rearrangement links TRBV11-2 to TRBJ1-6; 12 nucleotides align to TRBD1. From germline, CDR1 is SGHAT and CDR2 FQNNGV. V lost 5 bases to trimming and J lost 10 bases; unmatched junction nucleotides: 6. There are 15 residues in the CDR3. This CDR3 reads CASSIAGTGGSPLHF. In DNA, the CDR3 is TGTGCCAGCAGCATCGCCGGGACAGGGGGCTCACCCCTCCACTTT. Based on the CDR3 plus reference TRBV11-2 and TRBJ1-6, the full variable domain is EAGVAQSPRYKIIEKRQSVAFWCNPISGHATLYWYQQILGQGPKLLIQFQNNGVVDDSQLPKDRFSAERLKGVDSTLKIQPAKLEDSAVYLCASSIAGTGGSPLHFGNGTRLTVT.

The V call is TRBV15, the J call TRBJ2-1, with TRBD2 matching 10 bases. CDR3 size: 19 residues. J gave up 2 bases and V 3 bases, and 13 bases lay outside the gene matches. Germline V lookup: CDR1 LNHNV, CDR2 YYDKDF (reference sequence). CDR3 sequence reads: CATSSTHSLAGGAYNEQFF. The CDR3 coding sequence is TGTGCCACCAGCAGTACTCACTCCTTAGCGGGAGGTGCCTACAATGAGCAGTTCTTC.

CDR3 residues: CASSSLAGAYYEQYF. CDR3 sequence (DNA): TGCGCCAGCAGCTCCTTAGCGGGAGCGTACTACGAGCAGTACTTC. This chain connects TRBV5-1 to TRBJ2-7; 9 nucleotides align to TRBD2. V lost 3 bases and J lost 3; bases outside the gene matches: 7. This CDR3 is 15 amino acids long. Germline loops: CDR1 SGHRS, CDR2 YFSETQ. The full variable domain, rest sourced from reference TRBV5-1 and TRBJ2-7, is KAGVTQTPRYLIKTRGQQVTLSCSPISGHRSVSWYQQTPGQGLQFLFEYFSETQRNKGNFPGRFSGRQFSNSRSEMNVSTLELGDSALYLCASSSLAGAYYEQYFGPGTRLTVT.

The chain employs TRBV27 and TRBJ1-2; no clear D gene. Trimming left V 6 bases short and J 0 bases short, with 11 bases between. CDR1 and CDR2 (germline): MNHEY, SMNVEV (reference sequence). The CDR3 covers 14 residues. This CDR3 is CASSQTPSNYGYTF. CDR3 DNA: TGTGCCAGCAGCCAGACACCGTCTAACTATGGCTACACCTTC.

The CDR3 sequence is CASSLTRYNEQFF. Here the CDR3 DNA reads TGTGCCAGCAGCTTAACTAGGTACAATGAGCAGTTCTTC. The chain recombines TRBV7-2 with TRBJ2-1, with D perhaps matching TRBD2 (5 bases). Germline V lookup: CDR1 SGHTA, CDR2 FQGNSA. V lost 2 bases to trimming and J lost 4 bases, with 6 bases between them. The CDR3 is made up of 13 amino acids.

The chain links TRBV6-1 to TRBJ1-2; D perhaps matches TRBD1 (5 bases). This CDR3 is 14 amino acids long. The germline V gene has CDR1 MNHNS and CDR2 SASEGT. Trimming cost V 1 base and J 2 bases, with 8 bases left between them. The CDR3 coding sequence is TGTGCCAGCAGTGAAGGGTCAGGGAACTATGGCTACACCTTC. Residues: CASSEGSGNYGYTF.

The rearrangement joins TRBV3-1 (or the pseudogene TRBV3-2) to TRBJ2-2, with D possibly being TRBD1 (5 bases). V was trimmed by 4 bases and J by 1 base, leaving 13 bases between them. CDR1 and CDR2 (germline): LGHDT, YNNKEL (reference sequence). The CDR3 covers 16 residues. This CDR3 reads CASSPYRQKNTGELFF. CDR3 nucleotides: TGTGCCAGCAGCCCCTACCGACAGAAGAACACCGGGGAGCTGTTTTTT.

The CDR3 is CASQQGGYTGELFF. DNA for the CDR3: TGTGCCAGTCAACAGGGGGGTTACACCGGGGAGCTGTTTTTT. The chain is built from TRBV19 and TRBJ2-2; TRBD1 aligns across 8 bases. The CDR3 consists of 14 residues. Germline CDR1 and CDR2: LNHDA and SQIVND (reference sequence). The V gene end was trimmed by 8 bases and the J gene end by 3 bases; junction bases not matched to a gene: 5.

J is TRBJ2-6 and V is TRBV6-6; TRBD1 matches 8 bases. Unmatched junction bases numbered 19, after V lost 6 bases and J lost 0 bases. Germline V CDR1 and CDR2: MNHNY, SVGAGI (reference sequence). The CDR3 has 21 residues. The CDR3 loop reads CASSLVVTGQGNNSGANVLTF. DNA for the CDR3: TGTGCCAGCAGCCTGGTGGTGACAGGACAGGGAAATAACTCTGGGGCCAACGTCCTGACTTTC.

V is TRBV28 and J is TRBJ1-2, with D unclear. The CDR3 runs to 13 residues. V dropped 6 bases and J dropped 6 bases, with 14 bases sitting between them. Germline CDR1 is MDHEN and CDR2 is SYDVKM. The CDR3 here is CASRPWQAHGYTF. CDR3 in DNA: TGTGCCAGCAGGCCCTGGCAGGCCCATGGCTACACCTTC.

The J gene is TRBJ2-1, the V gene TRBV6-2 or TRBV6-3; 7 nucleotides align to TRBD1. The CDR3 extends over 13 amino acids. CDR1 and CDR2 (germline): MNHEY, SVGEGT. V was pared by 1 base and J by 9 bases, with 3 bases of the junction left unmatched. CDR3 bases: TGTGCCAGCAGTTACTACAGGGGCGGTGAGCAGTTCTTC. As protein: CASSYYRGGEQFF.

V and J are TRBV24-1 and TRBJ2-5; weak D call: TRBD1 (6 bases). The V end was cut by 4 bases, the J end by 2 bases, with 13 bases between. Germline V gene sequence: CDR1 KGHDR, CDR2 SFDVKD. CDR3 length: 15 residues. The CDR3 region is CATSERDRRQETQYF. The CDR3 nucleotides are TGTGCCACCAGTGAGCGTGACAGGAGACAAGAGACCCAGTACTTC.

A few counts support this clone. The chain links TRBV5-1 to TRBJ2-1; 11 bases fit TRBD2. This CDR3 contains 14 residues. From germline, CDR1 is SGHRS and CDR2 YFSETQ. Trimming at V came to 4 bases and at J to 7 bases, leaving 4 bases not matched to a gene. The CDR3 is CASSLRLAGNEQFF. CDR3 sequence (DNA): TGCGCCAGCAGCCTAAGACTAGCGGGGAATGAGCAGTTCTTC.